The 17 T cell receptor beta chains below come from one sample, sequenced in a study of cytomegalovirus exposure and HLA in healthy donors. 13 Jbeta primers and 60 Vbeta primers were used for the PCR. Generated by immunoSEQ multiplex PCR, the TCRdb table keeps only in-frame clones and is missing some. The data contain about 150,000 clones, around 73% of them singletons. The sample was PBMCs. The receptor source for this set is a woman aged 18 to 35 in good health and CMV-seronegative.

The J gene is TRBJ2-7, the V gene TRBV4-3; a possible D gene is TRBD1 (5 bases). The CDR3 runs to 15 residues. Germline V lookup: CDR1 LGHNA, CDR2 YSLEER. V lost 1 base to trimming and J lost 3 bases, with 13 bases between them. The chain's CDR3 is CASSQARVGGYEQYF. For the CDR3, the DNA is TGCGCCAGCAGCCAAGCCAGGGTTGGTGGCTACGAGCAGTACTTC.

The chain joins TRBV4-1 to TRBJ2-3; 10 bases line up with TRBD2. The CDR3 sequence is 18 residues long. CDR1 is MGHRA and CDR2 is YSYEKL in the germline V gene. V lost 1 base, J lost 0 bases, and 7 bases stayed unmatched. For the CDR3, the DNA is TGCGCCAGCAGCCAAGGCGCTAGCGGGAGACCTAGCACAGATACGCAGTATTTT. Its protein product is CASSQGASGRPSTDTQYF.

The CDR3 sequence is CASSLSLEETQYF. The DNA of the CDR3 is TGTGCCAGCAGCCTATCACTGGAAGAGACCCAGTACTTC. V usage is TRBV14 and J usage is TRBJ2-5; no reliable D call. The CDR3 loop spans 13 amino acids. Trimming left V 4 bases short and J 3 bases short, with 9 bases between. Germline lookup yields CDR1 SGHDN and CDR2 FVKESK. Drawing the rest from reference TRBV14 and TRBJ2-5, the complete variable domain is EAGVTQFPSHSVIEKGQTVTLRCDPISGHDNLYWYRRVMGKEIKFLLHFVKESKQDESGMPNNRFLAERTGGTYSTLKVQPAELEDSGVYFCASSLSLEETQYFGPGTRLLVL.

This clone was picked up one time. The chain has TRBV19 and TRBJ2-1; TRBD2 matches at 10 bases. This CDR3 has 14 amino acids. Unmatched junction bases numbered 5, after V lost 3 bases and J lost 9 bases. Germline loops: CDR1 LNHDA, CDR2 SQIVND (reference sequence). The CDR3 nucleotides are TGTGCCAGTAGTATTCTAGCGGGAGCGGGTGAGCAGTTCTTC. The encoded protein is CASSILAGAGEQFF.

The rearrangement links TRBV5-4 to TRBJ2-1; 9 positions match TRBD2. CDR1 is SGHNT and CDR2 is YYREEE in the germline V gene (reference sequence). The CDR3 covers 16 residues. Germline trimming cut 4 bases from V and 6 bases from J; bases unmatched to any gene: 11. CDR3 in amino acids: CASSTQAGGKFNEQFF. CDR3 sequence (DNA): TGTGCCAGCAGCACCCAAGCGGGGGGAAAGTTCAATGAGCAGTTCTTC.

The V and J genes are TRBV9 and TRBJ2-6; D uncertain. This CDR3 is built from 12 residues. Germline loops: CDR1 SGDLS, CDR2 YYNGEE. Trimming stripped 3 bases from V and 8 bases from J, with 6 bases between. CDR3 loop: CASSGAPNVLTF. CDR3 nucleotide sequence: TGTGCCAGCAGCGGGGCACCCAACGTCCTGACTTTC.

A few counts support this clone. The rearrangement links TRBV28 to TRBJ2-3; 10 bases fit TRBD2. The CDR3 sequence is 15 residues long. V dropped 2 bases and J dropped 4; count of bases not matched to a gene: 3. CDR1 MDHEN and CDR2 SYDVKM come from the germline V gene. CDR3 coding DNA: TGTGCCAGCAGTTTACTAGCGGGGGTCGCAGATACGCAGTATTTT. Encoded protein: CASSLLAGVADTQYF.

The chain has TRBV5-1 and TRBJ1-5, with TRBD1 identical over 9 bases. Per germline, CDR1 SGHRS and CDR2 YFSETQ. The V and J ends lost 0 bases and 2 bases, in that order; junction bases with no gene match: 3. The length of the CDR3 is 16 residues. The CDR3 is CASSLARTGGNQPQHF. The CDR3 nucleotides are TGCGCCAGCAGCTTGGCTAGGACAGGGGGCAATCAGCCCCAGCATTTT. Together with reference TRBV5-1 and TRBJ1-5, the CDR3 gives the full variable domain: KAGVTQTPRYLIKTRGQQVTLSCSPISGHRSVSWYQQTPGQGLQFLFEYFSETQRNKGNFPGRFSGRQFSNSRSEMNVSTLELGDSALYLCASSLARTGGNQPQHFGDGTRLSIL.

The chain recombines TRBV29-1 with TRBJ1-1, with 7 bases that match TRBD1. The J segment lost 3 bases and the V segment lost 1 base, leaving 8 bases of the junction unmatched. This CDR3 spans 15 amino acids. Germline CDR1 reads SQVTM; CDR2 reads ANQGSEA. The CDR3 DNA follows: TGCAGCGTTGAAGGGACAGGTGGGGCTTACACTGAAGCTTTCTTT. As protein: CSVEGTGGAYTEAFF.

The chain has TRBV7-2 and TRBJ2-1; D remains unclear. This CDR3 has 15 residues. The V end was cut by 5 bases, the J end by 6 bases, with 17 bases between. Germline assignment: CDR1 SGHTA and CDR2 FQGNSA. The CDR3 region is CASSPQWPKSNEQFF. The CDR3 DNA reads as TGTGCCAGCAGCCCTCAGTGGCCCAAATCCAATGAGCAGTTCTTC.

The chain has TRBV7-8 and TRBJ1-3; no clear D. V dropped 5 bases and J dropped 4 bases, with 18 bases sitting between them. Germline CDR1 reads SGHVS; CDR2 reads FQNEAQ. This CDR3 has 16 amino acids. The CDR3 spells CASSGLADLVGNTIYF. The CDR3 nucleotides are TGTGCCAGCAGCGGACTTGCGGACCTCGTAGGAAACACCATATATTTT.

In its sample, this clone was seen a few times. The chain uses TRBV28 and TRBJ1-1, with TRBD1 matching 8 bases. Germline loops: CDR1 MDHEN, CDR2 SYDVKM. The CDR3 totals 15 residues. The V gene end was trimmed by 4 bases and the J gene end by 6 bases; junction bases not matched to a gene: 10. The CDR3 region is CASSSNGQGSPEAFF. CDR3 nucleotide sequence: TGTGCCAGCAGTTCTAATGGACAGGGATCCCCTGAAGCTTTCTTT.

The chain couples TRBV7-8 to TRBJ2-5, with 8 bases lining up with TRBD1. The V and J ends lost 2 bases and 5 bases, in that order; junction bases with no gene match: 10. CDR1 SGHVS and CDR2 FQNEAQ come from the germline V gene. The CDR3 length is 16 residues. The CDR3 sequence: CASSLIGGTGVETQYF. The CDR3 DNA follows: TGTGCCAGCAGCTTAATTGGGGGGACAGGAGTGGAGACCCAGTACTTC.

This rearrangement joins TRBV5-1 to TRBJ2-3, with D possibly being TRBD2 (6 bases). The V gene lost 5 bases and the J gene lost 0 bases, with 10 bases spanning the gap. The CDR3 runs to 14 residues. Germline CDR1 is SGHRS and CDR2 is YFSETQ. The CDR3, as DNA: TGCGCCAGCAGGTCGGAGGGTAGCACAGATACGCAGTATTTT. Protein sequence: CASRSEGSTDTQYF.

The chain uses TRBV5-1 and TRBJ2-3; 8 nucleotides align to TRBD1. Per the germline V gene, CDR1 is SGHRS and CDR2 is YFSETQ. Germline trimming cut 4 bases from V and 2 bases from J; bases unmatched to any gene: 9. The CDR3 totals 16 residues. Written as DNA, the CDR3 is TGCGCCAGCAGCGATCAGGGGGCCAAATACACAGATACGCAGTATTTT. Encoded protein: CASSDQGAKYTDTQYF.

The V call is TRBV27, the J call TRBJ2-7, with D possibly TRBD1 on 6 matching bases. CDR1 and CDR2 from the germline V gene are MNHEY and SMNVEV (reference sequence). The length of the CDR3 is 15 residues. Trimming took 5 bases from V and 4 from J, leaving 18 bases between them. CDR3 nucleotide sequence: TGTGCCAGCAGTCTTCTGACAGGAGTGGAATACGAGCAGTACTTC. It yields the protein CASSLLTGVEYEQYF.

This clone showed up just once. The chain combines TRBV15 with TRBJ1-5; D is uncertain. Germline CDR1 reads LNHNV; CDR2 reads YYDKDF (reference sequence). The germline V and J ends were trimmed by 2 bases and 0 bases, with 23 bases remaining between them. The CDR3 is 20 amino acids. The CDR3, as DNA: TGTGCCACCAGCAGATATTATGCGGGCCTCATCTCCGATAGCAATCAGCCCCAGCATTTT. This sequence encodes CATSRYYAGLISDSNQPQHF. Full variable domain (missing parts from reference TRBV15 and TRBJ1-5): DAMVIQNPRYQVTQFGKPVTLSCSQTLNHNVMYWYQQKSSQAPKLLFHYYDKDFNNEADTPDNFQSRRPNTSFCFLDIRSPGLGDTAMYLCATSRYYAGLISDSNQPQHFGDGTRLSIL.